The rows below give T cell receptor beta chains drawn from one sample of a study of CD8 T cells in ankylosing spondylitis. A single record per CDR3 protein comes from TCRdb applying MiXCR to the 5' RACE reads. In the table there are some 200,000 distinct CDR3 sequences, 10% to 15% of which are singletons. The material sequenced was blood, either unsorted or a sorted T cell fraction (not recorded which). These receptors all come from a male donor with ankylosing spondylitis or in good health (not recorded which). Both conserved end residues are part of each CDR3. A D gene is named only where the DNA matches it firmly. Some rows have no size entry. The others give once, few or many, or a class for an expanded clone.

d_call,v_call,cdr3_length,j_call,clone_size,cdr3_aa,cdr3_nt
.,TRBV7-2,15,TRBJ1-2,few,CASSWGVAGAMGYTF,TGTGCCAGCAGCTGGGGGGTGGCAGGAGCTATGGGCTACACCTTC
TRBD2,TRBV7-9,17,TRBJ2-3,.,CASSLAASGGAKDTQYF,TGTGCCAGCAGCTTGGCCGCTAGCGGGGGGGCGAAAGATACGCAGTATTTT
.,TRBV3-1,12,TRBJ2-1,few,CASSQDYGEQFF,TGTGCCAGCAGCCAAGATTACGGTGAGCAGTTCTTC
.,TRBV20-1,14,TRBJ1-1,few,CSARGDVGNTEAFF,TGCAGTGCTAGAGGGGACGTCGGGAACACTGAAGCTTTCTTT
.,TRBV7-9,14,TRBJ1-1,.,CASSPGTPYYEAFF,TGTGCCAGCAGCCCCGGGACACCTTACTATGAAGCTTTCTTT
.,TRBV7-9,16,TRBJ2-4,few,CASSLEGSRAKNIQYF,TGTGCCAGCAGCTTAGAGGGCTCGAGGGCCAAAAACATTCAGTACTTC
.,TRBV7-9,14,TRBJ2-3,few,CASSSFLTPVRQYF,TGTGCCAGCAGCTCCTTCCTTACACCAGTTCGGCAGTATTTT
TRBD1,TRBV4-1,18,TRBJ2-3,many,CASSHHGRGTGSTDTQYF,TGCGCCAGCAGCCATCACGGCCGGGGGACAGGGAGCACAGATACGCAGTATTTT
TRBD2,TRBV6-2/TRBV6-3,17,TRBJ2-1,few,CASSYTPGLAGYNEQFF,TGTGCCAGCAGTTACACACCGGGACTAGCGGGCTACAATGAGCAGTTCTTC
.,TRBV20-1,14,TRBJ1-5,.,CSATGQGYDQPQHF,TGCAGTGCTACGGGCCAGGGGTACGATCAGCCCCAGCATTTT
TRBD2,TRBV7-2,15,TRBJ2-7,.,CASSLLLAGAGEQYF,TGTGCCAGCAGCTTACTCCTAGCGGGAGCTGGCGAGCAGTACTTC
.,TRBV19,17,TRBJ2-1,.,CASSISSTITLNDEQFF,TGTGCCAGTAGTATCTCCTCCACCATAACCCTTAACGATGAGCAGTTCTTC
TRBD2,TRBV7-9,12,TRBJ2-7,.,CATGDGGYEQYF,TGTGCCACGGGAGACGGGGGGTACGAGCAGTACTTC
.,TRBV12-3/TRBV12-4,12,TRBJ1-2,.,CASSPTVYGYTF,TGTGCCAGCAGTCCCACCGTATATGGCTACACCTTC
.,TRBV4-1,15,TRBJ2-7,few,CASSQTAHSNYEQYF,TGCGCCAGCAGCCAAACTGCTCATTCCAACTACGAGCAGTACTTC